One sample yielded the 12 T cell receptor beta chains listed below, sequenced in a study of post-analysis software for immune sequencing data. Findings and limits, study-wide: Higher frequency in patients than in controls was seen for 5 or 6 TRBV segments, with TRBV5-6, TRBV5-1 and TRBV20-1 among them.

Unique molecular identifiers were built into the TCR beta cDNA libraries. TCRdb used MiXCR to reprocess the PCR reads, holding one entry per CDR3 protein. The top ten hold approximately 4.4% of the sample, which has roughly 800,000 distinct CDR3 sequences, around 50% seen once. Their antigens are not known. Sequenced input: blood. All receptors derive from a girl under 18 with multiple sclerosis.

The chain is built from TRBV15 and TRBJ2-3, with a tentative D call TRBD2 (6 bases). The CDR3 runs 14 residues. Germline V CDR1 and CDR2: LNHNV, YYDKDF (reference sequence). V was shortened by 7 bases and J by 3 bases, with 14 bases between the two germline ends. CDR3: CATTLARGTDTQYF. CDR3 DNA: TGTGCCACCACCCTAGCGAGGGGAACAGATACGCAGTATTTT.

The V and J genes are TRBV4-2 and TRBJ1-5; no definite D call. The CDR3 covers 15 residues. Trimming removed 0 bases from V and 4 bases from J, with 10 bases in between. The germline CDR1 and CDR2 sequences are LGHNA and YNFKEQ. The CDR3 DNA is TGTGCCAGCAGCCAAGAAGATGGAGGAAATCAGCCCCAGCATTTT. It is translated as CASSQEDGGNQPQHF.

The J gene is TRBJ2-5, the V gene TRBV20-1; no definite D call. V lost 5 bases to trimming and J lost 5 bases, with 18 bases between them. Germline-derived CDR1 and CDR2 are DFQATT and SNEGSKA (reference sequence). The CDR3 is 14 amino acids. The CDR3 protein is CSAPNRVFWETQYF. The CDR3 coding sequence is TGCAGTGCTCCCAATCGGGTTTTTTGGGAGACCCAGTACTTC.

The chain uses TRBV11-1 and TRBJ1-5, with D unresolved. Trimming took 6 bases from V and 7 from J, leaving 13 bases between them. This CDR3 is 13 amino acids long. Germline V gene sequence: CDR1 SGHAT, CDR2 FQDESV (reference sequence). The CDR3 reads CASSPAPGQPQHF. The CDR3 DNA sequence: TGTGCCAGCAGTCCTGCCCCGGGGCAGCCCCAGCATTTT. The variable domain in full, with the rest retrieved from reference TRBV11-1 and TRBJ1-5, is EAEVAQSPRYKITEKSQAVAFWCDPISGHATLYWYRQILGQGPELLVQFQDESVVDDSQLPKDRFSAERLKGVDSTLKIQPAELGDSAMYLCASSPAPGQPQHFGDGTRLSIL.

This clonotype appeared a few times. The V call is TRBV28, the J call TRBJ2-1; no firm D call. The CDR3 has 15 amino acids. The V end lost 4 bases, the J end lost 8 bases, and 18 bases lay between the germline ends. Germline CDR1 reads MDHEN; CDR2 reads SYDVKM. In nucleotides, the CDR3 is TGTGCCAGCAGTTCTCCCCGCGGAAAAAGGTATGAGCAGTTCTTC. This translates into CASSSPRGKRYEQFF.

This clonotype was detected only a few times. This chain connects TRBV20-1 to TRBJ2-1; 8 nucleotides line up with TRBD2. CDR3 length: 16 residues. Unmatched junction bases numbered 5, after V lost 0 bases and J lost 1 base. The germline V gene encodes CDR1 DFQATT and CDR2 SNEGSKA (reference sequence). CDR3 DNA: TGCAGTGCTAGAGATCCACTAGCGGCTTCCTACAATGAGCAGTTCTTC. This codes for CSARDPLAASYNEQFF.

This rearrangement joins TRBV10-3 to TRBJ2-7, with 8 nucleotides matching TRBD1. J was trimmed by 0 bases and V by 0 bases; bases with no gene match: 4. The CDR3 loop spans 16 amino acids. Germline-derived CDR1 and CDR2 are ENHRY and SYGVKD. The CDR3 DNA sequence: TGTGCCATCAGTGAGTCGAGACAGGGGAGCTCCTACGAGCAGTACTTC. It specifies CAISESRQGSSYEQYF.

The CDR3 here is CASSLTPGVAGGDEQFF. CDR3 sequence (DNA): TGTGCCAGCAGCTTAACCCCGGGAGTAGCGGGAGGGGATGAGCAGTTCTTC. The gene calls are TRBV7-3 and TRBJ2-1, with 11 bases lining up with TRBD2. This CDR3 has 17 amino acids. The germline V gene has CDR1 SGHTA and CDR2 FQGTGA. V trimming: 0 bases; J trimming: 8 bases; junction bases outside the gene matches: 9.

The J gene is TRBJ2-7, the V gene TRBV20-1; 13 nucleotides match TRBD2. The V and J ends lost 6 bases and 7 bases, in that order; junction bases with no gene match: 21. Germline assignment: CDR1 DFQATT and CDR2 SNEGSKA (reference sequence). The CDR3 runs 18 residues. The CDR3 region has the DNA TGCAGTGCGAGTCGACTAGCGGGGGGACAGGTAGCCTACAATGAGCAGTACTTC. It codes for CSASRLAGGQVAYNEQYF.

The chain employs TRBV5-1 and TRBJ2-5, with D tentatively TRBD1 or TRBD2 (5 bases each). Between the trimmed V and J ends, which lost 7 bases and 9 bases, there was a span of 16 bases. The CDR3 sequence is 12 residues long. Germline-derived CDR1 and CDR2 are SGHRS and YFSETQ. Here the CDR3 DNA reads TGCGCCAGCCACCGGGACGCCGCGCCCCAGTACTTC. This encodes CASHRDAAPQYF.

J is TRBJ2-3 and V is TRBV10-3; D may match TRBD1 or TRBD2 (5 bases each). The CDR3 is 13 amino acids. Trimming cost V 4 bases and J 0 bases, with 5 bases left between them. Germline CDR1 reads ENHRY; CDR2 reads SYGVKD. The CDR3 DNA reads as TGTGCCATCAGTGGGGGGAGCACAGATACGCAGTATTTT. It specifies CAISGGSTDTQYF.

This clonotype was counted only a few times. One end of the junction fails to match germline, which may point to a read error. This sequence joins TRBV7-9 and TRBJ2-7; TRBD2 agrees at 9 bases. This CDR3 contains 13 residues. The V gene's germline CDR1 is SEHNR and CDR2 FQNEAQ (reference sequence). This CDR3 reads CAGRPSGTHEQYF. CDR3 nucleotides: TGTGCCGGCAGACCTAGCGGGACCCACGAGCAGTACTTC.